These 15 T cell receptor beta chains originate from one sample sequenced in a study of blood T cell repertoires in COVID-19. Sequenced by immunoSEQ multiplex PCR; TCRdb stores in-frame clones only, minus some. This table has 210,000 or so clones, 70% to 90% appearing once. The sample was peripheral blood. The receptor source for this set is a woman between 50 and 59 years old with active or convalescent COVID-19.

The CDR3: CASDRGGNYGYTF. Written as DNA, the CDR3 is TGTGCCAGCGACAGGGGAGGAAACTATGGCTACACCTTC. The chain has TRBV28 and TRBJ1-2, with 8 bases identical to TRBD1. This CDR3 comprises 13 residues. From germline, CDR1 is MDHEN and CDR2 SYDVKM. Losses at the gene ends were 8 bases for V and 2 bases for J; bases not matched to a gene: 4.

V gene TRBV30 combines with J gene TRBJ1-2; 7 bases fit TRBD1. CDR3 length: 15 amino acids. V gave up 2 bases and J gave up 5 bases; unmatched junction bases: 11. Germline CDR1 is GTSNPN and CDR2 is SVGIG (reference sequence). CDR3 sequence reads: CAWSSPGQAVYGYTF. The DNA for the CDR3 is TGTGCCTGGAGTAGTCCAGGACAGGCTGTGTATGGCTACACCTTC.

This chain links TRBV30 with TRBJ1-1; no firm D call. This CDR3 contains 13 residues. V was clipped by 8 bases and J by 6 bases, with 19 bases between them. The germline V gene has CDR1 GTSNPN and CDR2 SVGIG (reference sequence). CDR3 bases: TGTGCCGCCAACAAGCGATACAAATCTGAAGCTTTCTTT. Translating it yields CAANKRYKSEAFF.

This clone was counted once. The chain uses TRBV19 and TRBJ1-3; weak D call: TRBD1 (5 bases). This CDR3 is built from 16 residues. V dropped 5 bases and J dropped 0 bases, with 14 bases sitting between them. The V gene's germline CDR1 is LNHDA and CDR2 SQIVND (reference sequence). Here the CDR3 reads CASSPQTADSGNTIYF. The DNA for the CDR3 is TGTGCCAGTAGTCCTCAGACAGCCGACTCTGGAAACACCATATATTTT.

The V and J genes are TRBV18 and TRBJ2-2, with no clear D. V was clipped by 3 bases and J by 0 bases, with 8 bases between them. In germline, CDR1 is KGHSH, CDR2 LQKENI. The CDR3 runs to 15 residues. The CDR3 reads CASSPFRANTGELFF. The CDR3 DNA is TGTGCCAGCTCACCCTTTCGGGCGAACACCGGGGAGCTGTTTTTT.

This chain connects TRBV2 to TRBJ1-2; 12 bases are shared with TRBD1. Trimming at V came to 5 bases and at J to 4 bases, leaving 11 bases not matched to a gene. CDR1 SNHLY and CDR2 FYNNEI come from the germline V gene. CDR3 size: 17 residues. The CDR3 loop is CASSPTGTGGMGYGYTF. The CDR3 bases are TGTGCCAGCAGTCCTACGGGGACAGGGGGCATGGGCTATGGCTACACCTTC.

This clone showed up just a few times. The chain uses TRBV3-1 (or the pseudogene TRBV3-2) and TRBJ2-7; TRBD1 aligns across 9 bases. J gave up 5 bases and V 0 bases, and 14 bases lay outside the gene matches. The CDR3 loop spans 18 amino acids. Germline values: CDR1 LGHDT, CDR2 YNNKEL (reference sequence). The CDR3 sequence is CASSQEMVKGQGINEQYF. For the CDR3, the DNA is TGTGCCAGCAGCCAAGAAATGGTTAAGGGACAGGGTATCAACGAGCAGTACTTC.

J is TRBJ1-5 and V is TRBV3-1 (or the pseudogene TRBV3-2); possible D gene TRBD1, 6 bases. The CDR3 is made up of 13 amino acids. CDR1 LGHDT and CDR2 YNNKEL come from the germline V gene (reference sequence). V lost 4 bases to trimming and J lost 7 bases, with 11 bases between them. This CDR3 reads CASSRGHGQPQHF. CDR3 nucleotides: TGTGCCAGCAGCCGGGGACACGGGCAGCCCCAGCATTTT.

This clone was detected only once. V gene TRBV18 combines with J gene TRBJ1-6; D possibly corresponds to TRBD1 (5 bases). Germline CDR1 is KGHSH and CDR2 is LQKENI. This CDR3 region has 14 residues. V was trimmed by 6 bases and J by 10 bases, leaving 16 bases between them. The CDR3 sequence: CASSSDKGGSPLHF. In nucleotides, the CDR3 is TGTGCCAGCTCGTCGGACAAGGGAGGATCACCCCTCCACTTT.

This clone was counted a few times. The J gene is TRBJ1-2, the V gene TRBV20-1, with TRBD1 matching 7 bases. In germline, CDR1 is DFQATT, CDR2 SNEGSKA (reference sequence). Trimming cost V 3 bases and J 7 bases; bases outside gene matches: 8. The CDR3 totals 13 residues. This CDR3 is CSASNRGAGGYTF. DNA of the CDR3: TGCAGTGCTAGTAACAGGGGCGCGGGTGGCTACACCTTC.

With respect to this clone: Within the sample, other DNA sequences also encode this same CDR3. The CDR3 spells CASSPGTKSSDTQYF. The CDR3 bases are TGTGCCAGCAGTCCCGGGACAAAAAGCTCAGATACGCAGTATTTT. The J gene is TRBJ2-3, the V gene TRBV3-1 (or the pseudogene TRBV3-2), with a possible D match to TRBD1 (6 bases). The germline V gene encodes CDR1 LGHDT and CDR2 YNNKEL (reference sequence). The CDR3 length is 15 residues. Trimming pared 6 bases from V and 4 bases from J, leaving 17 bases between.

This rearrangement joins TRBV5-1 to TRBJ2-7, with 8 bases aligning to TRBD2. Trimming at V came to 2 bases and at J to 2 bases, leaving 6 bases not matched to a gene. The CDR3 is 15 amino acids. Germline values: CDR1 SGHRS, CDR2 YFSETQ. Here the CDR3 DNA reads TGCGCCAGCAGCTTTTCTAGCGGGTTAGCCTACGAGCAGTACTTC. Translating it yields CASSFSSGLAYEQYF.

The chain combines TRBV28 with TRBJ2-1, with D unresolved. The CDR3 totals 13 residues. The germline V gene encodes CDR1 MDHEN and CDR2 SYDVKM. Trimming stripped 7 bases from V and 5 bases from J, with 12 bases between. Written as DNA, the CDR3 is TGTGCCAGCATGGCTGCCCCCAACAATGAGCAGTTCTTC. It specifies CASMAAPNNEQFF.

The rearrangement links TRBV5-1 to TRBJ2-5, with 9 bases matching TRBD2. V gave up 0 bases and J gave up 7 bases; unmatched junction bases: 4. The CDR3 is 14 residues long. Germline CDR1 reads SGHRS; CDR2 reads YFSETQ. The CDR3 protein is CASSLGAGGGTQYF. The CDR3 DNA is TGCGCCAGCAGCTTGGGAGCGGGAGGCGGGACCCAGTACTTC.

The V call is TRBV29-1, the J call TRBJ1-2; possible D gene TRBD1, 5 bases. The length of the CDR3 is 10 residues. CDR1 and CDR2 (germline): SQVTM, ANQGSEA. V lost 6 bases to trimming and J lost 8 bases, with 10 bases between them. The CDR3 nucleotides read TGCAGCGTCCCCGGGGGGGGCTACACCTTC. The encoded protein is CSVPGGGYTF.